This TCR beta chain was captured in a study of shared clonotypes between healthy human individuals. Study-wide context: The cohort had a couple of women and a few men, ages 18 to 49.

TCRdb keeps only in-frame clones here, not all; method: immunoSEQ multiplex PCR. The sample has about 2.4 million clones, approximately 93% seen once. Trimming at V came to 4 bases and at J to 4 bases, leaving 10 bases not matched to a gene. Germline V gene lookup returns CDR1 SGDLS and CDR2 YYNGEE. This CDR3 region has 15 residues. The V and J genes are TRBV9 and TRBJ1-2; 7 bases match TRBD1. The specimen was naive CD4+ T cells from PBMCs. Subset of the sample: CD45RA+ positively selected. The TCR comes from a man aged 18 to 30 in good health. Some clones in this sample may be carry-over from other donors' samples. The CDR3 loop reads CASSSQGGAGYGYTF. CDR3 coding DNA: TGTGCCAGCAGCTCCCAGGGGGGGGCAGGCTATGGCTACACCTTC.